A single TCR beta chain is shown here with its context. Its antigen is not identified. The sample is drawn from a study of blood T cells in healthy people across ages. General study points: Naive T cell percentage strongly correlated with TCR beta diversity. Unsorted PBMC material precluded a definitive naive versus antigen-experienced comparison.

The second PCR ran roughly 6 to 11 cycles with a sample-barcoded 5' primer and J-beta primers. Individual samples furnished no less than 2.5 million CDR3-containing paired-end reads apiece. TCRdb reprocessed the 5' RACE reads with MiXCR, giving one entry per CDR3 protein. Altogether fewer than 1.5 million distinct CDR3 sequences are present, around 39% being singletons, with the ten largest covering 6.5% to 10%. The CDR3 covers 13 residues. Sequencing was done on a sample of blood. This clonotype was sampled from a woman between 18 and 29 years old in good health. The chain couples TRBV21-1 to TRBJ1-5; the DNA was not compared with TRBD1, the D call given in the table. TRBV21-1 is assigned pseudogene status. The CDR3 sequence is CASGRTGRQPQHF. Written as DNA, the CDR3 is TGTGCCAGCGGCCGGACAGGACGTCAGCCCCAGCATTTT.